The 15 T cell receptor beta chains below come from one sample, sequenced in a study of cytomegalovirus exposure and HLA in healthy donors. Use of 60 Vbeta and 13 Jbeta primers characterized the PCR. This table comes from immunoSEQ multiplex PCR, and its TCRdb copy is limited to in-frame clones, with some not included. Altogether about 190,000 clones are present, 65% to 80% being singletons, with the ten largest covering 4.5% to 5.5%. The specimen was PBMCs. The receptor set was obtained from a man aged 30 to 39 in good health and CMV-seropositive.

The chain links TRBV30 to TRBJ2-7; D remains unclear. Germline V CDR1 and CDR2: GTSNPN, SVGIG (reference sequence). The CDR3 extends over 13 amino acids. Trimming took off 3 bases at V and 1 base at J, with 10 bases between the two ends. The CDR3 here is CAWSPRPSYEQYF. In DNA form, the CDR3 reads TGTGCCTGGAGCCCGAGGCCATCCTACGAGCAGTACTTC.

The chain is built from TRBV18 and TRBJ1-3; D gene uncertain. The CDR3 contains 13 residues. The germline gives CDR1 KGHSH, CDR2 LQKENI. The V end lost 3 bases, the J end lost 6 bases, and 9 bases lay between the germline ends. The CDR3 coding sequence is TGTGCCAGCTCACCGGGCACTGAAAACACCATATATTTT. This sequence encodes CASSPGTENTIYF.

About this clone: An end of the junction differs from the germline gene, which may be a read error. This sequence joins TRBV19 and TRBJ1-1; D perhaps matches TRBD1 (5 bases). The CDR3 consists of 12 residues. CDR1 is LNHDA, CDR2 SQIVND, per germline (reference sequence). This CDR3 is CASSISGTGAFF. For the CDR3, the DNA is TGTGCCAGTAGTATTTCAGGGACTGGAGCTTTCTTT.

The J gene is TRBJ2-2, the V gene TRBV9, with D tentatively TRBD1 (5 bases). V lost 0 bases and J 1 base, leaving 10 bases between the germline ends. CDR3 size: 16 residues. The germline V gene encodes CDR1 SGDLS and CDR2 YYNGEE. Here the CDR3 DNA reads TGTGCCAGCAGCGTAGACGTGACAGTGAACACCGGGGAGCTGTTTTTT. It translates to CASSVDVTVNTGELFF.

V and J are TRBV28 and TRBJ2-7; TRBD2 is a possible D gene (5 bases). Germline assignment: CDR1 MDHEN and CDR2 SYDVKM. The V and J ends lost 2 bases and 2 bases respectively, with 10 bases between them. This CDR3 has 14 residues. This CDR3 is CASSLAGATYEQYF. The CDR3 region has the DNA TGTGCCAGCAGTTTAGCGGGTGCCACCTACGAGCAGTACTTC.

This clone was counted many times. The rearrangement joins TRBV10-3 to TRBJ2-5, with D perhaps TRBD1 (6 bases). CDR1 is ENHRY, CDR2 SYGVKD, per germline. Trimming shortened V by 10 bases and J by 0 bases, and 12 bases separated the two germline ends. The CDR3 sequence is 13 residues long. The CDR3 is CATGRGDQETQYF. The CDR3 DNA reads TGTGCCACCGGCAGGGGCGACCAAGAGACCCAGTACTTC.

This clone was detected only once. V gene TRBV4-1 combines with J gene TRBJ1-3; 10 bases are shared with TRBD2. The DNA end lines up better with TRBJ2-2; the J call may be wrong. Germline V CDR1 and CDR2: MGHRA, YSYEKL. The CDR3 is 16 residues long. The CDR3 DNA follows: TGCGCCAGCAGCCAACACGAAGCGGGAGGGGTCGGGGAGCTGTTTTTT. It codes for CASSQHEAGGVGELFF.

The chain couples TRBV5-1 to TRBJ1-5; 10 bases align to TRBD1. Germline V gives CDR1 SGHRS, CDR2 YFSETQ. This CDR3 spans 13 amino acids. J lost 7 bases, V lost 4 bases, and 2 bases had no gene match. DNA for the CDR3: TGCGCCAGCAGCAAGGGACAGGGGCAGCCCCAGCATTTT. It encodes CASSKGQGQPQHF. Full variable domain (missing parts from reference TRBV5-1 and TRBJ1-5): KAGVTQTPRYLIKTRGQQVTLSCSPISGHRSVSWYQQTPGQGLQFLFEYFSETQRNKGNFPGRFSGRQFSNSRSEMNVSTLELGDSALYLCASSKGQGQPQHFGDGTRLSIL.

The chain carries TRBV28 and TRBJ1-4, with 9 bases lining up with TRBD1. Germline values: CDR1 MDHEN, CDR2 SYDVKM. CDR3 size: 14 residues. V shed 4 bases and J 7 bases; nucleotides not matched to a gene: 4. CDR3: CASSSGQGSEKLFF. As DNA, the CDR3 is TGTGCCAGCAGTTCCGGACAGGGGAGTGAAAAACTGTTTTTT.

The sample holds one count of this clone. CDR3 nucleotides: TGTGCCACCACTGGGGGGGGCCACAACACTGAAGCTTTCTTT. Protein product: CATTGGGHNTEAFF. This rearrangement joins TRBV19 to TRBJ1-1; possibly TRBD1 for D (6 bases). Germline-derived CDR1 and CDR2 are LNHDA and SQIVND (reference sequence). The V end lost 10 bases, the J end lost 2 bases, and 17 bases lay between the germline ends. CDR3 length: 14 amino acids. Full variable domain (rest looked up from reference TRBV19 and TRBJ1-1): DGGITQSPKYLFRKEGQNVTLSCEQNLNHDAMYWYRQDPGQGLRLIYYSQIVNDFQKGDIAEGYSVSREKKESFPLTVTSAQKNPTAFYLCATTGGGHNTEAFFGQGTRLTVV.

This sequence joins TRBV15 and TRBJ1-2; D call uncertain. Germline CDR1 LNHNV, CDR2 YYDKDF (reference sequence). The CDR3 consists of 14 residues. Trimming shortened V by 0 bases and J by 6 bases, and 11 bases separated the two germline ends. CDR3 bases: TGTGCCACCAGCAGAGATGTGGGGAGTCATGGCTACACCTTC. As protein: CATSRDVGSHGYTF. The full variable domain, rest sourced from reference TRBV15 and TRBJ1-2, is DAMVIQNPRYQVTQFGKPVTLSCSQTLNHNVMYWYQQKSSQAPKLLFHYYDKDFNNEADTPDNFQSRRPNTSFCFLDIRSPGLGDTAMYLCATSRDVGSHGYTFGSGTRLTVV.

The genes are TRBV25-1 and TRBJ2-5, with D possibly TRBD1 on 6 matching bases. The ends were cut back, 8 bases at V and 3 bases at J, with 16 bases in the middle. Per germline, CDR1 MGHDK and CDR2 SYGVNS. The CDR3 has 14 amino acids. The CDR3 region is CASQDRQVEETQYF. The CDR3 bases are TGTGCCAGCCAAGACAGGCAGGTCGAAGAGACCCAGTACTTC.

The J gene is TRBJ2-7, the V gene TRBV5-3, with TRBD1 matching over 11 bases. TRBV5-3 is an ORF, with its function uncertain. Trimming at V came to 4 bases and at J to 5 bases, leaving 14 bases not matched to a gene. There are 17 residues in the CDR3. CDR3 bases: TGTGCCAGAAGCAGATCACCCCCGGGACAGGGGGGAAACGAGCAGTACTTC. Encoded protein: CARSRSPPGQGGNEQYF.

V gene TRBV11-2 combines with J gene TRBJ2-7; 10 positions match TRBD2. The V and J ends lost 5 bases and 3 bases, in that order; junction bases with no gene match: 4. The CDR3 consists of 14 residues. Germline CDR1 is SGHAT and CDR2 is FQNNGV. The CDR3 region is CASSPVAGGYEQYF. The CDR3 nucleotides are TGTGCCAGCAGCCCGGTAGCGGGAGGCTACGAGCAGTACTTC.

Notes on this clone: Its ends do not fully match the called genes, so a read error is possible. V usage is TRBV7-7 and J usage is TRBJ2-5, with 9 bases aligning to TRBD2. The CDR3 has 15 amino acids. Germline V gene data show CDR1 as SSHAT and CDR2 as FNYEAQ (reference sequence). CDR3: CASSSGLAREKTQYF. The CDR3 DNA reads TGTGCTAGCAGCTCCGGACTAGCGCGTGAGAAGACCCAGTACTTC.